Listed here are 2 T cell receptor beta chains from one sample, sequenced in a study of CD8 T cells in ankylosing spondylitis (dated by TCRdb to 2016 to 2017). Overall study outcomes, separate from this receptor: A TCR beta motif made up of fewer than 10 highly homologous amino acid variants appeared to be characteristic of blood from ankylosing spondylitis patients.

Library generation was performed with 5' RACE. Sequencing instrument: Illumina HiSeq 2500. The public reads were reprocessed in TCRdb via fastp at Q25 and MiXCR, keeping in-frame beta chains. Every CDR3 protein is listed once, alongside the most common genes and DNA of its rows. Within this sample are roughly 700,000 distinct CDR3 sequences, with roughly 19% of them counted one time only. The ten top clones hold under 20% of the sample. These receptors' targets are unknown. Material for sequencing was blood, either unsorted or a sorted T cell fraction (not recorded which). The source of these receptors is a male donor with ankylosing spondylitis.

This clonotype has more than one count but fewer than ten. The CDR3 DNA follows: TGTGCCAGCCGTTCTACCCGCGGCGATGGCACCGGGGAGCTGTTTTTT. Translated: CASRSTRGDGTGELFF. This chain uses TRBV12-3 or TRBV12-4 with TRBJ2-2; no firm D call. V was clipped by 8 bases and J by 4 bases, with 20 bases between them. This CDR3 has 16 amino acids.

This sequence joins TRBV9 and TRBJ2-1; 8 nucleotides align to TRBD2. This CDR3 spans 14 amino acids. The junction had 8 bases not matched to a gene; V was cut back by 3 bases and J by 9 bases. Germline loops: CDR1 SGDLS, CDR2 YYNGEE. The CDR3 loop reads CASSASGSGGEQFF. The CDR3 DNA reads TGTGCCAGCAGCGCCAGCGGGAGCGGGGGTGAGCAGTTCTTC.